One T cell receptor (beta chain) is described in this entry. As yet, its antigen is unknown. Looked up from germline, CDR1 is SGHNT and CDR2 is YYREEE (reference sequence). V lost 4 bases, J lost 0 bases, and 8 bases lay in between. There are 14 residues in the CDR3. This record comes from a study of T cell responses to AZD1222 COVID-19 vaccine. The assay was immunoSEQ multiplex PCR, and TCRdb's table has in-frame clones only and misses some. The sample lists 110,000 or so clones; around 84% were seen once. Study-wide points: Among spike-specific TCRs, nearly half reportedly target unmutated variant regions. Among AZD1222 vaccinees, only 5 to 7 were seropositive at baseline.

The sample was peripheral blood, taken 28 days after the second AZD1222 dose. V usage is TRBV5-4 and J usage is TRBJ2-4; D call uncertain. The TCR sequence derives from an adult who received the AZD1222 COVID-19 vaccine. CDR3 sequence reads: CASSNRVAKNIQYF. CDR3 bases: TGTGCCAGCAGCAACAGAGTAGCCAAAAACATTCAGTACTTC. Full variable domain (outside the CDR3, taken from reference TRBV5-4 and TRBJ2-4): ETGVTQSPTHLIKTRGQQVTLRCSSQSGHNTVSWYQQALGQGPQFIFQYYREEENGRGNFPPRFSGLQFPNYSSELNVNALELDDSALYLCASSNRVAKNIQYFGAGTRLSVL.